A selection of T cell receptor beta chains follows, all from one sample in a study of blood T cell repertoires in COVID-19. Profiled with immunoSEQ multiplex PCR; TCRdb holds only in-frame clones, not every one. The sample yields about 210,000 clones, about nine tenths seen once. What was sequenced was PBMCs or T cells enriched from blood (not recorded which). These receptors were collected from a man aged 30-40 years who had recovered from COVID-19. CDR3s include the opening cysteine and the closing phenylalanine or tryptophan. Each record gives: clone size, D gene, CDR3 length, V gene, J gene, CDR3 protein, CDR3 DNA. The D gene is left open where the match is weak. Only part of the rows carry a size: once, few, many, or a class if the clone is expanded.

once	NA	14	TRBV7-2	TRBJ2-2	CASSLSMNTGELFF	TGTGCCAGCAGCTTATCTATGAACACCGGGGAGCTGTTTTTT
once	TRBD2	13	TRBV30	TRBJ2-5	CAWSRSGIETQYF	TGTGCCTGGAGTAGAAGCGGGATAGAGACCCAGTACTTC
NA	NA	13	TRBV3-1/TRBV3-2	TRBJ1-2	CASSHGDTYGYTF	TGTGCCAGCAGCCACGGGGACACGTATGGCTACACCTTC
once	NA	14	TRBV5-6	TRBJ1-1	CASSFGTSNTEAFF	TGTGCCAGCAGCTTCGGGACATCGAACACTGAAGCTTTCTTT
NA	NA	16	TRBV27	TRBJ2-1	CASSPTAGSKGNEQFF	TGTGCCAGCAGTCCGACCGCGGGGTCCAAGGGCAATGAGCAGTTCTTC
once	TRBD1	14	TRBV3-1/TRBV3-2	TRBJ2-7	CASSQETGGYEQYF	TGTGCCAGCAGCCAAGAGACAGGGGGCTACGAGCAGTACTTC
NA	TRBD1	13	TRBV28	TRBJ1-5	CASIETGGQPQHF	TGTGCCAGCATCGAGACAGGGGGCCAGCCCCAGCATTTT
NA	NA	14	TRBV30	TRBJ2-7	CAWSVTIGRGEQYF	TGTGCCTGGAGCGTAACGATAGGACGGGGCGAGCAGTACTTC
NA	NA	16	TRBV28	TRBJ2-2	CASSGRDRSNTGELFF	TGTGCCAGCAGCGGGAGGGACAGATCGAACACCGGGGAGCTGTTTTTT
few	TRBD1	14	TRBV18	TRBJ2-1	CASSPQGAYNEQFF	TGTGCCAGCTCACCGCAGGGGGCGTACAATGAGCAGTTCTTC
NA	NA	15	TRBV4-3	TRBJ1-1	CASSPFPTGNTEAFF	TGCGCCAGCAGCCCTTTCCCTACAGGGAACACTGAAGCTTTCTTT
NA	TRBD1	15	TRBV28	TRBJ1-3	CASTRPTGRGNTIYF	TGTGCCAGCACCCGCCCGACAGGGCGCGGAAACACCATATATTTT
NA	TRBD1	18	TRBV24-1	TRBJ1-5	CATSDGDRALEGNQPQHF	TGTGCCACCAGTGATGGGGACAGGGCCCTAGAGGGCAATCAGCCCCAGCATTTT
NA	TRBD2	17	TRBV9	TRBJ2-2	CASSVVGGGPSTGELFF	TGTGCCAGCAGCGTAGTGGGGGGAGGGCCAAGCACCGGGGAGCTGTTTTTT
NA	TRBD1	16	TRBV4-3	TRBJ1-4	CASSQDGGQTNEKLFF	TGCGCCAGCAGCCAAGATGGGGGACAGACTAATGAAAAACTGTTTTTT
NA	TRBD1	17	TRBV5-1	TRBJ2-6	CASSSGQGASGANVLTF	TGCGCCAGCAGCTCCGGACAGGGGGCCTCTGGGGCCAACGTCCTGACTTTC
NA	NA	14	TRBV10-3	TRBJ1-2	CAISESVADYGYTF	TGTGCCATCAGTGAGTCAGTGGCAGACTATGGCTACACCTTC
NA	TRBD1	15	TRBV11-2	TRBJ1-1	CASSITGGFDPEAFF	TGTGCCAGCAGCATCACAGGGGGCTTCGACCCTGAAGCTTTCTTT
NA	TRBD1	17	TRBV11-2	TRBJ1-1	CASRKPGQGGRKAEAFF	TGTGCCAGCAGAAAACCGGGACAGGGGGGTCGAAAGGCTGAAGCTTTCTTT
NA	NA	15	TRBV19	TRBJ1-2	CASSISDGRLGGYTF	TGTGCCAGTAGTATATCTGACGGCAGACTTGGTGGCTACACCTTC
NA	NA	14	TRBV4-3	TRBJ2-1	CASSQGLDYNEQFF	TGCGCCAGCAGCCAGGGACTGGATTACAATGAGCAGTTCTTC
NA	NA	15	TRBV15	TRBJ2-6	CATSTGSSGANVLTF	TGTGCCACCAGCACAGGATCATCTGGGGCCAACGTCCTGACTTTC
once	TRBD2	16	TRBV28	TRBJ2-7	CASSSALAVNSYEQYF	TGTGCCAGCAGTTCTGCTCTAGCGGTGAACTCCTACGAGCAGTACTTC
NA	NA	16	TRBV7-9	TRBJ2-7	CASSLGGVAGFHEQYF	TGTGCCAGCAGCTTAGGGGGGGTAGCAGGATTCCACGAGCAGTACTTC
once	NA	14	TRBV5-1	TRBJ2-5	CASSLSWAQETQYF	TGCGCCAGCAGCTTGTCCTGGGCCCAAGAGACCCAGTACTTC
NA	TRBD1	17	TRBV18	TRBJ2-5	CASSPPAITGGQETQYF	TGTGCCAGCTCACCACCGGCGATAACAGGGGGCCAAGAGACCCAGTACTTC
NA	NA	13	TRBV12-3/TRBV12-4	TRBJ2-7	CASRGSHSNEQYF	TGTGCCAGCAGGGGGAGCCACTCTAACGAGCAGTACTTC
NA	TRBD1	14	TRBV30	TRBJ2-7	CAWRGQGTLYEQYF	TGTGCCTGGAGGGGACAGGGGACCCTCTACGAGCAGTACTTC
NA	NA	13	TRBV6-2/TRBV6-3	TRBJ1-2	CASSYGAVYGYTF	TGTGCCAGCAGTTACGGGGCGGTCTATGGCTACACCTTC
NA	NA	13	TRBV5-4	TRBJ1-6	CASSSDSNSPLHF	TGTGCCAGCAGCTCCGACAGTAATTCACCCCTCCACTTT
NA	TRBD1	14	TRBV5-1	TRBJ2-2	CASKGGAGTGELFF	TGCGCCAGCAAAGGGGGCGCGGGCACCGGGGAGCTGTTTTTT
NA	NA	13	TRBV5-6	TRBJ1-1	CASSRGSSTEAFF	TGTGCCAGCAGCCGCGGATCTTCAACTGAAGCTTTCTTT
NA	NA	17	TRBV7-2	TRBJ2-3	CASSLGFGGASTDTQYF	TGTGCCAGCAGCTTAGGGTTTGGCGGGGCTAGCACAGATACGCAGTATTTT
once	TRBD1	15	TRBV11-2	TRBJ2-3	CASGDRDRFPDTQYF	TGTGCCAGCGGAGACCGGGACAGGTTTCCAGATACGCAGTATTTT
NA	TRBD2	15	TRBV4-3	TRBJ2-2	CASRAGAGNTGELFF	TGCGCCAGTCGAGCGGGAGCGGGAAACACCGGGGAGCTGTTTTTT
once	NA	13	TRBV29-1	TRBJ1-1	CSVGTRLRTEAFF	TGCAGCGTGGGGACACGCTTGCGGACTGAAGCTTTCTTT
NA	TRBD1	15	TRBV27	TRBJ1-6	CASSFSDRGNSPLHF	TGTGCCAGCAGTTTTTCGGACAGGGGGAATTCACCCCTCCACTTT
once	TRBD2	16	TRBV4-3	TRBJ2-1	CASSLLRSEREIEQFF	TGCGCCAGCAGCCTCCTTCGGTCCGAGCGGGAGATTGAGCAGTTCTTC
NA	NA	13	TRBV6-5	TRBJ2-2	CATRAGADGELFF	TGTGCCACGCGGGCAGGGGCGGACGGGGAGCTGTTTTTT
once	TRBD1	12	TRBV29-1	TRBJ2-7	CSVRQGDGEQYF	TGCAGCGTCAGACAGGGGGATGGGGAGCAGTACTTC
few	NA	14	TRBV7-2	TRBJ1-1	CASSLGRMNTEAFF	TGTGCCAGCAGCTTAGGCAGAATGAACACTGAAGCTTTCTTT